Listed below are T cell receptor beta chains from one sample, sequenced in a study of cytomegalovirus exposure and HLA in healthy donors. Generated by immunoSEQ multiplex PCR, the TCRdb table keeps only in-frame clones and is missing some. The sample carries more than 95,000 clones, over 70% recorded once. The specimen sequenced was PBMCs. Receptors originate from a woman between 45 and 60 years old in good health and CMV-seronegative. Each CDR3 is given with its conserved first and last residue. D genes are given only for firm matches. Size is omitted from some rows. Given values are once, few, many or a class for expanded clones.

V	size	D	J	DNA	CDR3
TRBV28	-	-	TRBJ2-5	TGTGCCAGCAGCCCACTGGGCCCCCAAGAGACCCAGTACTTC	CASSPLGPQETQYF
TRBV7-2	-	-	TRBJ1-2	TGTGCCAGCAGCTTTGAGGCAGCAGATGCCTATGGCTACACCTTC	CASSFEAADAYGYTF
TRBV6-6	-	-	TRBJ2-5	TGTGCCAGCAGTTCCCCGGAGGGAACAGAGACCCAGTACTTC	CASSSPEGTETQYF
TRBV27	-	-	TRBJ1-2	TGTGCCAGCAGAGCAGGCGTGGGACTCGGCTACACCTTC	CASRAGVGLGYTF
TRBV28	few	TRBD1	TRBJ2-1	TGTGCCAGCAGTGACGGGACAGGGTACAATGAGCAGTTCTTC	CASSDGTGYNEQFF
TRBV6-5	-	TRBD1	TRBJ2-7	TGTGCCAGCAGACCCGGACAGGGCTACGAGCAGTACTTC	CASRPGQGYEQYF
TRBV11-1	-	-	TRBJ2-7	TGTGCCAGCAGCTTAGGTTCTCTTACGGCCCGGGACGAGCAGTACTTC	CASSLGSLTARDEQYF
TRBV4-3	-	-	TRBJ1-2	TGCGCCAGCAGCCAAGAGGAGCGCTATGGCTACACCTTC	CASSQEERYGYTF
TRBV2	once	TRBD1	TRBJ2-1	TGTGCCAGCAGTGAAGCGCTTCTGGACAGGACCTACAATGAGCAGTTCTTC	CASSEALLDRTYNEQFF
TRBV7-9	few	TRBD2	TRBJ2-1	TGTGCCAGCAGCTTAGCGCTAGGACTAGCGGTCTACAATGAGCAGTTCTTC	CASSLALGLAVYNEQFF
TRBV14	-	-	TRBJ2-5	TGTGCCAGCAGCCACTTCGATGTGCGCGTCCAAGAGACCCAGTACTTC	CASSHFDVRVQETQYF
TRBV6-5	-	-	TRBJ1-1	TGTGCCAGCAGTTCCCCGACAGGCTGGGCTTTCTTT	CASSSPTGWAFF
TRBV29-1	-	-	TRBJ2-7	TGCAGCGTAAGAGGAGGGAGGCAGGTCTACGAGCAGTACTTC	CSVRGGRQVYEQYF
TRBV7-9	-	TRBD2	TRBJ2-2	TGTGCCAGCAGCTTTGGACTAGCGGGAGAAAACACCGGGGAGCTGTTTTTT	CASSFGLAGENTGELFF
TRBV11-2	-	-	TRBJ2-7	TGTGCCAGCAGCTTAGTGCGCCCGCCGGGGGAGCAGTACTTC	CASSLVRPPGEQYF
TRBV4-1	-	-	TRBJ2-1	TGCGCCAGCAGCCAAGAGTTAGCGAGCTCCTACAATGAGCAGTTCTTC	CASSQELASSYNEQFF
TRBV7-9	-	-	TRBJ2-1	TGTGCCAGCAGCCACTACAATGAGCAGTTCTTC	CASSHYNEQFF
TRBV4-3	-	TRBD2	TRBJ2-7	TGCGCCAGCAGCCAGGCTAGCGGGAGATACGGGCAGTACTTC	CASSQASGRYGQYF
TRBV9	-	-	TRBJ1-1	TGTGCCAGCAGCCCCCGGACAGTTTCGGTCGCTGAAGCTTTCTTT	CASSPRTVSVAEAFF
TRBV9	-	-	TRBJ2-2	TGTGCCAGCAGCGTAGCGAGTGGGGGGACCGGGGAGCTGTTTTTT	CASSVASGGTGELFF
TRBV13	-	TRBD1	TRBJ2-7	TGTGCCAGCAGCTTAGGCCGTAGGGACAGGAAGCCCTACGAGCAGTACTTC	CASSLGRRDRKPYEQYF
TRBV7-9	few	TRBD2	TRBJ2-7	TGTTCCAGCAGCACCAGGACTAGCGGGAACTACGAGCAGTACTTC	CSSSTRTSGNYEQYF
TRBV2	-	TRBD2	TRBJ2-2	TGTGCCAGCAGTGAAGGAGGGAGGGCCGGGGAGCTGTTTTTT	CASSEGGRAGELFF
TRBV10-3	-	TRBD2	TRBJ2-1	TGTGCCATCAAAGAGGCGGGAGAAGGGAATGAGCAGTTCTTC	CAIKEAGEGNEQFF
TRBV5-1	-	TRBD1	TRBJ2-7	TGCGCCAGCAGCATCTCCGGGACAGGGGGTAGGGACGAGCAGTACTTC	CASSISGTGGRDEQYF
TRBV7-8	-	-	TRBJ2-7	TGTGCCAGCAGCCGCGGGGTTGGGGAGGCCTACGAGCAGTACTTC	CASSRGVGEAYEQYF
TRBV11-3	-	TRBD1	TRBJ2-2	TGTGCCAGCAGCCCCGGACAGGGGAACACCGGGGAGCTGTTTTTT	CASSPGQGNTGELFF
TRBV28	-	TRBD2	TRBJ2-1	TGTGCCAGCAGTCCCGGACTAGCGGGAGCTGAGCAGTTCTTC	CASSPGLAGAEQFF
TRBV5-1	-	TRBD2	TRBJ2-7	TGCGCCAGCAGTTCTAGAGCGGGAGCAAGGGACGAGCAGTACTTC	CASSSRAGARDEQYF
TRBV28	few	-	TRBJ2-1	TGTGCCAGCTCCGAGCGCGCTAGCTCCTACAATGAGCAGTTCTTC	CASSERASSYNEQFF
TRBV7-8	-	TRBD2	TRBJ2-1	TGTGCCAGCAGCTTAGTAGTAACGGGACTAGGGAACAATGAGCAGTTCTTC	CASSLVVTGLGNNEQFF
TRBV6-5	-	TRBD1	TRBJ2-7	TGTGCCAGCAGTGTCTCCCGACAGGGCTCCTACGAGCAGTACTTC	CASSVSRQGSYEQYF
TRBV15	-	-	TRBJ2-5	TGTGCCACCAGCAGAGATTGGGCGAAGGAGACCCAGTACTTC	CATSRDWAKETQYF
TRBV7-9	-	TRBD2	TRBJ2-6	TGTGCCAGTCGACTCGGGGAGGGAGTTGCTGGGGCCAACGTCCTGACTTTC	CASRLGEGVAGANVLTF
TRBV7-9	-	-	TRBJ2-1	TGTGCCAGCAGCCCCCAGGGGAGACCCTACAATGAGCAGTTCTTC	CASSPQGRPYNEQFF
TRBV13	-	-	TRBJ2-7	TGTGCCAGCAGCGCAGAGACTCTTTACGAGCAGTACTTC	CASSAETLYEQYF
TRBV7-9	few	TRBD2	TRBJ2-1	TGTGCCAGCAGCCGGGGACTAGCGGGAGCAGATGAGCAGTTCTTC	CASSRGLAGADEQFF